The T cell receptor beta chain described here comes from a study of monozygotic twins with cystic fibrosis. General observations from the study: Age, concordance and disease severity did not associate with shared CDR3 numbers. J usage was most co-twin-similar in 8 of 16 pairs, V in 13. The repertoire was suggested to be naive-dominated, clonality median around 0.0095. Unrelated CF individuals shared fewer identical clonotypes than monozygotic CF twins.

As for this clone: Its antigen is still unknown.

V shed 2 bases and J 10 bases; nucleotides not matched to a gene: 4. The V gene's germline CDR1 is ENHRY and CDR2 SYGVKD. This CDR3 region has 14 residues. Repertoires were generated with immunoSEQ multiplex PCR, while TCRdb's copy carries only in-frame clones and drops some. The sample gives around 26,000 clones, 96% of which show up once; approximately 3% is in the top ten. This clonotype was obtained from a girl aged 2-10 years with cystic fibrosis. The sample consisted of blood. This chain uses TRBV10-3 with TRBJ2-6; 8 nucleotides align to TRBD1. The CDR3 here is CAISEGQGANVLTF. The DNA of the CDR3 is TGTGCCATCAGTGAGGGACAGGGTGCTAACGTCCTGACTTTC.